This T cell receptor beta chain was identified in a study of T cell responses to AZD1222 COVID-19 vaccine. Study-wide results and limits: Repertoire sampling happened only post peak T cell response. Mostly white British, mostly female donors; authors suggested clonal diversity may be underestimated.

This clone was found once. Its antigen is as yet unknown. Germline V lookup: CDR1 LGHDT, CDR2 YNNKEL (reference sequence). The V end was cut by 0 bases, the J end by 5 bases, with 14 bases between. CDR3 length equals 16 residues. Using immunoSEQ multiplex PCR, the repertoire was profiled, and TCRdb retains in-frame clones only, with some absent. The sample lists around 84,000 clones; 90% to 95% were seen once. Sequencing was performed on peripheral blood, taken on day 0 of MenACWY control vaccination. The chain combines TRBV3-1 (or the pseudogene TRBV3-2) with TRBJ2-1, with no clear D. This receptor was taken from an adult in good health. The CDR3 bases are TGTGCCAGCAGCCAAGATATGCGGCAGACTCACAATGAGCAGTTCTTC. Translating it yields CASSQDMRQTHNEQFF.